The 5 T cell receptor beta chains in this list originate from one sample, sequenced in a study of response to subunit inactivated influenza vaccine. TCRdb re-called the RT-PCR reads through MiXCR, storing one row per CDR3 protein. The sample gives over 400,000 distinct CDR3 sequences, 10% to 15% of which show up once; less than 15% is in the top ten. The sequencing here drew on PBMCs from blood, taken roughly 45 days after vaccination. The receptors shown here come from a man between 45 and 60 years old who received an inactivated influenza vaccine.

This clonotype appeared a few times. This chain uses TRBV4-1 with TRBJ2-5; D remains ambiguous. With 4 bases removed from V and 0 bases from J, the gap between germline ends came to 9 bases. Germline V lookup: CDR1 MGHRA, CDR2 YSYEKL. The CDR3 runs to 14 residues. In nucleotides, the CDR3 is TGCGCCAGCAGCCGACATATGTACCAAGAGACCCAGTACTTC. This codes for CASSRHMYQETQYF.

This clonotype turned up a few times. The chain employs TRBV15 and TRBJ2-1; a possible D gene is TRBD2 (6 bases). V lost 0 bases, J lost 7 bases, and 10 bases lay in between. This CDR3 comprises 14 residues. Per germline, CDR1 LNHNV and CDR2 YYDKDF (reference sequence). The CDR3 region is CATSRDPGLNEQFF. The CDR3 DNA sequence: TGTGCCACCAGCAGAGATCCGGGACTTAATGAGCAGTTCTTC.

This clonotype was observed a handful of times. The gene calls are TRBV5-8 and TRBJ1-2; possible D gene TRBD1, 5 bases. In germline, CDR1 is SGHTS, CDR2 YDEGEE. V lost 4 bases to trimming and J lost 8 bases, with 18 bases between them. This CDR3 region has 14 residues. The CDR3 sequence is CASSPSPGSEGYTF. The DNA of the CDR3 is TGTGCCAGCAGCCCGTCGCCAGGGTCTGAGGGCTACACCTTC.

The V gene is TRBV5-1, the J gene TRBJ2-1; TRBD1 is a possible D gene (6 bases). Germline loops: CDR1 SGHRS, CDR2 YFSETQ. Trimming pared 2 bases from V and 3 bases from J, leaving 12 bases between. This CDR3 has 15 residues. CDR3 sequence reads: CASSLTGTNYNEQFF. CDR3 in DNA: TGCGCCAGCAGCTTAACCGGGACAAACTACAATGAGCAGTTCTTC. Looking up the rest from reference TRBV5-1 and TRBJ2-1 gives the full variable domain: KAGVTQTPRYLIKTRGQQVTLSCSPISGHRSVSWYQQTPGQGLQFLFEYFSETQRNKGNFPGRFSGRQFSNSRSEMNVSTLELGDSALYLCASSLTGTNYNEQFFGPGTRLTVL.

The V and J genes are TRBV5-6 and TRBJ1-2; D possibly corresponds to TRBD1 (6 bases). CDR3 length: 12 amino acids. Germline lookup yields CDR1 SGHDT and CDR2 YYEEEE. V lost 6 bases and J lost 1, with 7 bases in between. The CDR3 DNA reads as TGTGCCAGCACACAGGGTAACTATGGCTACACCTTC. Translation gives CASTQGNYGYTF.